This TCR beta chain appears in the sequencing data of a study of cytomegalovirus exposure and HLA in healthy donors. General study results and limits: A later analysis linked a missense variant in DCLRE1C to the trimming of TCR beta V and J genes.

This CDR3 is built from 16 residues. Germline CDR1 is LNHDA and CDR2 is SQIVND (reference sequence). J gave up 4 bases and V 4 bases, and 9 bases lay outside the gene matches. The PCR ran on 60 Vbeta and 13 Jbeta primers. TCRdb keeps only in-frame clones here, not all; method: immunoSEQ multiplex PCR. The table includes roughly 150,000 clones, approximately 80% detected once. On this clone itself: Its antigen is unknown.

The sequenced sample was PBMCs. The chain has TRBV19 and TRBJ1-5; 8 bases are a match to TRBD1. The source of this sequence is a man aged 25 to 40 in good health and CMV-seronegative. CDR3 region: CASSTQPTGGNQPQHF. The CDR3, as DNA: TGTGCCAGTAGTACCCAACCCACAGGGGGAAATCAGCCCCAGCATTTT.